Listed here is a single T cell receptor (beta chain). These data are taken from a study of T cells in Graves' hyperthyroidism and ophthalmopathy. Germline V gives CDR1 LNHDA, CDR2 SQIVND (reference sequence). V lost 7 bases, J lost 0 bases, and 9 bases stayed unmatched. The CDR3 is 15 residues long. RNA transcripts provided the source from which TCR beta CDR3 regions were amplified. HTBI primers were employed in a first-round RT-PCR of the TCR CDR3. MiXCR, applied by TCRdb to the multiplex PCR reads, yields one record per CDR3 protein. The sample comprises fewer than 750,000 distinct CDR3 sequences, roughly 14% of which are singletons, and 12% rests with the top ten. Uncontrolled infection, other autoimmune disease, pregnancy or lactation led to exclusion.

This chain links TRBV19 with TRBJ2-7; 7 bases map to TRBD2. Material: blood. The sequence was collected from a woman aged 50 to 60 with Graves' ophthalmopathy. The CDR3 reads CASTGRKGSSYEQYF. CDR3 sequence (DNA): TGTGCCAGTACCGGGAGGAAGGGAAGCTCCTACGAGCAGTACTTC.